A selection of T cell receptor beta chains follows, all from one sample in a study of blood T cells in healthy people across ages. TCRdb processed the 5' RACE reads anew with MiXCR; each CDR3 protein has one entry. The sample holds 800,000 or so distinct CDR3 sequences, more than 20% seen once. The same data also contributed to another study, on T cells of mothers and their children.

The source material was blood. These receptors were collected from a boy aged 5-17 years in good health. Both conserved end residues are part of each CDR3. D genes are given only for firm matches. Size is omitted from some rows. Given values are once, few, many or a class for expanded clones.

V gene: TRBV3-1
D gene: TRBD1
clone size: NA
J gene: TRBJ1-2
CDR3 DNA: TGTGCCAGCAGCCAAGAGGGACAGGGGGCTCCTAACTATGGCTACACCTTC
CDR3 protein: CASSQEGQGAPNYGYTF

V gene: TRBV20-1
D gene: NA
clone size: few
J gene: TRBJ2-3
CDR3 DNA: TGCAGTGCTACCCCCGATGCGGGAGATACGCAGTATTTT
CDR3 protein: CSATPDAGDTQYF

V gene: TRBV27
D gene: NA
clone size: NA
J gene: TRBJ1-1
CDR3 DNA: TGTGCCAGCAGTTTGTGGGGCGCGGGCACTGAAGCTTTCTTT
CDR3 protein: CASSLWGAGTEAFF

V gene: TRBV14
D gene: TRBD1
clone size: NA
J gene: TRBJ1-1
CDR3 DNA: TGTGCCAGCACCCAGGGACAGGAAGCTTTCTTT
CDR3 protein: CASTQGQEAFF

V gene: TRBV5-5
D gene: TRBD1
clone size: NA
J gene: TRBJ2-1
CDR3 DNA: TGTGCCAGCAACTCTGCGCTGGGACAGGCCTACAATGAGCAGTTCTTC
CDR3 protein: CASNSALGQAYNEQFF

V gene: TRBV7-2
D gene: NA
clone size: few
J gene: TRBJ2-1
CDR3 DNA: TGTGCCAGCAGCGACCGGGACCCTGGCTACAATGAGCAGTTCTTC
CDR3 protein: CASSDRDPGYNEQFF

V gene: TRBV28
D gene: TRBD1
clone size: once
J gene: TRBJ2-7
CDR3 DNA: TGTGCCAGCAGTTTGACGGACAGGGGTGGCTACGAGCAGTACTTC
CDR3 protein: CASSLTDRGGYEQYF

V gene: TRBV7-2
D gene: NA
clone size: NA
J gene: TRBJ1-4
CDR3 DNA: TGTGCCAGCAGCTTAGTCGCGCAGGGAGGGGAAAAACTGTTTTTT
CDR3 protein: CASSLVAQGGEKLFF

V gene: TRBV7-9
D gene: NA
clone size: few
J gene: TRBJ1-4
CDR3 DNA: TGTGCCAGCAGCGTGGACAGCGCCGATGAAAAACTGTTTTTT
CDR3 protein: CASSVDSADEKLFF

V gene: TRBV4-3
D gene: NA
clone size: NA
J gene: TRBJ2-1
CDR3 DNA: TGCGCCAGCAGCCAAGTCCGACAGTACAATGAGCAGTTCTTC
CDR3 protein: CASSQVRQYNEQFF

V gene: TRBV28
D gene: NA
clone size: NA
J gene: TRBJ1-2
CDR3 DNA: TGTGCCAGCAGTCCCCGTGGAGGCAACTACTATGGCTACACCTTC
CDR3 protein: CASSPRGGNYYGYTF

V gene: TRBV7-8
D gene: NA
clone size: NA
J gene: TRBJ2-5
CDR3 DNA: TGTGCCAGCAGCTCACCTAGCCGGGAAGAGACCCAGTACTTC
CDR3 protein: CASSSPSREETQYF

V gene: TRBV20-1
D gene: NA
clone size: NA
J gene: TRBJ2-7
CDR3 DNA: TGCAGTGCTCCAACGGTGACAACCCTCTCCTACGAGCAGTACTTC
CDR3 protein: CSAPTVTTLSYEQYF

V gene: TRBV20-1
D gene: NA
clone size: NA
J gene: TRBJ2-5
CDR3 DNA: TGCAGTGCTGAATCAGGGGCTGAGACCCAGTACTTC
CDR3 protein: CSAESGAETQYF

V gene: TRBV28
D gene: TRBD1
clone size: few
J gene: TRBJ2-7
CDR3 DNA: TGTGCCAGCAGTCCATCCGGGACAGGGGGATTAGTGTACGAGCAGTACTTC
CDR3 protein: CASSPSGTGGLVYEQYF

V gene: TRBV7-2
D gene: TRBD1
clone size: NA
J gene: TRBJ1-1
CDR3 DNA: TGTGCCAGCAGCTTAGTAGGGACAGGGTTTCCTGGGGGCACTGAAGCTTTCTTT
CDR3 protein: CASSLVGTGFPGGTEAFF

V gene: TRBV6-6
D gene: NA
clone size: NA
J gene: TRBJ2-7
CDR3 DNA: TGTGCCAGCAGTTACTCGCGGGCGTCCGAGCAGTACTTC
CDR3 protein: CASSYSRASEQYF